The clone carrying this TCR beta chain was detected a few times. These data come from a study of blood T cell repertoires in COVID-19. Study-level information: Spain, Italy and the United States supplied samples that represented acute and convalescent COVID-19. PBMCs, B-cell-depleted T cells, or T cells were the source of the cDNA or gDNA that made up the material.

Per the original methods: Using reference gene primer amplification, nucleated cell counts were estimated. TCRdb's table, derived via immunoSEQ multiplex PCR, lists solely in-frame clones and lacks some. That table supplies the V and J calls and clone size; D and trimming were determined from the DNA. The sample shows roughly 250,000 clones, more than 65% of them seen only once. The length of the CDR3 is 14 residues. Trimming left V 5 bases short and J 7 bases short, with 19 bases between. Germline V lookup: CDR1 SGHRS, CDR2 YFSETQ. Seattle enrolled patients during active infection and tracked them longitudinally.

V usage is TRBV5-1 and J usage is TRBJ2-7; TRBD2 is a possible D gene (5 bases). The source of this sequence is an older person with COVID-19, enrolled during active disease. The sample consisted of peripheral blood. The CDR3: CASRGNSEDREQYF. CDR3 in DNA: TGCGCCAGCAGGGGTAATAGCGAAGATCGTGAGCAGTACTTC. The variable domain in full, completed from reference TRBV5-1 and TRBJ2-7, reads KAGVTQTPRYLIKTRGQQVTLSCSPISGHRSVSWYQQTPGQGLQFLFEYFSETQRNKGNFPGRFSGRQFSNSRSEMNVSTLELGDSALYLCASRGNSEDREQYFGPGTRLTVT.